This T cell receptor (beta chain) was found in a study of metastatic and nonmetastatic thyroid tumors. Overall study context: Comparative analysis of repertoires was undertaken across blood and tumor or nodule tissue obtained from malignant and benign thyroid patients.

No patient had received any treatment before thyroid surgery. TCRdb re-clonotyped the PCR reads through MiXCR. The sample lists 20,000 to 25,000 clones, around 25% occurring once. Study outcomes and limitations: The study reportedly found significantly higher TCR beta diversity in malignant thyroid tumors than benign nodules, in blood and tumor.

The CDR3 consists of 14 residues. V lost 7 bases, J lost 1 base, and 6 bases stayed unmatched. The germline V gene has CDR1 SGHDT and CDR2 YYEEEE. This clone was seen ten or more times. The antigen is unknown. This TCR was sampled from a male donor with papillary thyroid cancer or a benign thyroid nodule (not recorded which). Some clones in this sample may be carry-over from other donors' samples. The rearrangement links TRBV5-6 to TRBJ2-7; TRBD2 aligns across 9 bases. Sequenced sample: tumor tissue. The chain's CDR3 is CASLGAGGSYEQYF. CDR3 DNA: TGTGCCAGCCTAGGGGCGGGAGGGTCCTACGAGCAGTACTTC.